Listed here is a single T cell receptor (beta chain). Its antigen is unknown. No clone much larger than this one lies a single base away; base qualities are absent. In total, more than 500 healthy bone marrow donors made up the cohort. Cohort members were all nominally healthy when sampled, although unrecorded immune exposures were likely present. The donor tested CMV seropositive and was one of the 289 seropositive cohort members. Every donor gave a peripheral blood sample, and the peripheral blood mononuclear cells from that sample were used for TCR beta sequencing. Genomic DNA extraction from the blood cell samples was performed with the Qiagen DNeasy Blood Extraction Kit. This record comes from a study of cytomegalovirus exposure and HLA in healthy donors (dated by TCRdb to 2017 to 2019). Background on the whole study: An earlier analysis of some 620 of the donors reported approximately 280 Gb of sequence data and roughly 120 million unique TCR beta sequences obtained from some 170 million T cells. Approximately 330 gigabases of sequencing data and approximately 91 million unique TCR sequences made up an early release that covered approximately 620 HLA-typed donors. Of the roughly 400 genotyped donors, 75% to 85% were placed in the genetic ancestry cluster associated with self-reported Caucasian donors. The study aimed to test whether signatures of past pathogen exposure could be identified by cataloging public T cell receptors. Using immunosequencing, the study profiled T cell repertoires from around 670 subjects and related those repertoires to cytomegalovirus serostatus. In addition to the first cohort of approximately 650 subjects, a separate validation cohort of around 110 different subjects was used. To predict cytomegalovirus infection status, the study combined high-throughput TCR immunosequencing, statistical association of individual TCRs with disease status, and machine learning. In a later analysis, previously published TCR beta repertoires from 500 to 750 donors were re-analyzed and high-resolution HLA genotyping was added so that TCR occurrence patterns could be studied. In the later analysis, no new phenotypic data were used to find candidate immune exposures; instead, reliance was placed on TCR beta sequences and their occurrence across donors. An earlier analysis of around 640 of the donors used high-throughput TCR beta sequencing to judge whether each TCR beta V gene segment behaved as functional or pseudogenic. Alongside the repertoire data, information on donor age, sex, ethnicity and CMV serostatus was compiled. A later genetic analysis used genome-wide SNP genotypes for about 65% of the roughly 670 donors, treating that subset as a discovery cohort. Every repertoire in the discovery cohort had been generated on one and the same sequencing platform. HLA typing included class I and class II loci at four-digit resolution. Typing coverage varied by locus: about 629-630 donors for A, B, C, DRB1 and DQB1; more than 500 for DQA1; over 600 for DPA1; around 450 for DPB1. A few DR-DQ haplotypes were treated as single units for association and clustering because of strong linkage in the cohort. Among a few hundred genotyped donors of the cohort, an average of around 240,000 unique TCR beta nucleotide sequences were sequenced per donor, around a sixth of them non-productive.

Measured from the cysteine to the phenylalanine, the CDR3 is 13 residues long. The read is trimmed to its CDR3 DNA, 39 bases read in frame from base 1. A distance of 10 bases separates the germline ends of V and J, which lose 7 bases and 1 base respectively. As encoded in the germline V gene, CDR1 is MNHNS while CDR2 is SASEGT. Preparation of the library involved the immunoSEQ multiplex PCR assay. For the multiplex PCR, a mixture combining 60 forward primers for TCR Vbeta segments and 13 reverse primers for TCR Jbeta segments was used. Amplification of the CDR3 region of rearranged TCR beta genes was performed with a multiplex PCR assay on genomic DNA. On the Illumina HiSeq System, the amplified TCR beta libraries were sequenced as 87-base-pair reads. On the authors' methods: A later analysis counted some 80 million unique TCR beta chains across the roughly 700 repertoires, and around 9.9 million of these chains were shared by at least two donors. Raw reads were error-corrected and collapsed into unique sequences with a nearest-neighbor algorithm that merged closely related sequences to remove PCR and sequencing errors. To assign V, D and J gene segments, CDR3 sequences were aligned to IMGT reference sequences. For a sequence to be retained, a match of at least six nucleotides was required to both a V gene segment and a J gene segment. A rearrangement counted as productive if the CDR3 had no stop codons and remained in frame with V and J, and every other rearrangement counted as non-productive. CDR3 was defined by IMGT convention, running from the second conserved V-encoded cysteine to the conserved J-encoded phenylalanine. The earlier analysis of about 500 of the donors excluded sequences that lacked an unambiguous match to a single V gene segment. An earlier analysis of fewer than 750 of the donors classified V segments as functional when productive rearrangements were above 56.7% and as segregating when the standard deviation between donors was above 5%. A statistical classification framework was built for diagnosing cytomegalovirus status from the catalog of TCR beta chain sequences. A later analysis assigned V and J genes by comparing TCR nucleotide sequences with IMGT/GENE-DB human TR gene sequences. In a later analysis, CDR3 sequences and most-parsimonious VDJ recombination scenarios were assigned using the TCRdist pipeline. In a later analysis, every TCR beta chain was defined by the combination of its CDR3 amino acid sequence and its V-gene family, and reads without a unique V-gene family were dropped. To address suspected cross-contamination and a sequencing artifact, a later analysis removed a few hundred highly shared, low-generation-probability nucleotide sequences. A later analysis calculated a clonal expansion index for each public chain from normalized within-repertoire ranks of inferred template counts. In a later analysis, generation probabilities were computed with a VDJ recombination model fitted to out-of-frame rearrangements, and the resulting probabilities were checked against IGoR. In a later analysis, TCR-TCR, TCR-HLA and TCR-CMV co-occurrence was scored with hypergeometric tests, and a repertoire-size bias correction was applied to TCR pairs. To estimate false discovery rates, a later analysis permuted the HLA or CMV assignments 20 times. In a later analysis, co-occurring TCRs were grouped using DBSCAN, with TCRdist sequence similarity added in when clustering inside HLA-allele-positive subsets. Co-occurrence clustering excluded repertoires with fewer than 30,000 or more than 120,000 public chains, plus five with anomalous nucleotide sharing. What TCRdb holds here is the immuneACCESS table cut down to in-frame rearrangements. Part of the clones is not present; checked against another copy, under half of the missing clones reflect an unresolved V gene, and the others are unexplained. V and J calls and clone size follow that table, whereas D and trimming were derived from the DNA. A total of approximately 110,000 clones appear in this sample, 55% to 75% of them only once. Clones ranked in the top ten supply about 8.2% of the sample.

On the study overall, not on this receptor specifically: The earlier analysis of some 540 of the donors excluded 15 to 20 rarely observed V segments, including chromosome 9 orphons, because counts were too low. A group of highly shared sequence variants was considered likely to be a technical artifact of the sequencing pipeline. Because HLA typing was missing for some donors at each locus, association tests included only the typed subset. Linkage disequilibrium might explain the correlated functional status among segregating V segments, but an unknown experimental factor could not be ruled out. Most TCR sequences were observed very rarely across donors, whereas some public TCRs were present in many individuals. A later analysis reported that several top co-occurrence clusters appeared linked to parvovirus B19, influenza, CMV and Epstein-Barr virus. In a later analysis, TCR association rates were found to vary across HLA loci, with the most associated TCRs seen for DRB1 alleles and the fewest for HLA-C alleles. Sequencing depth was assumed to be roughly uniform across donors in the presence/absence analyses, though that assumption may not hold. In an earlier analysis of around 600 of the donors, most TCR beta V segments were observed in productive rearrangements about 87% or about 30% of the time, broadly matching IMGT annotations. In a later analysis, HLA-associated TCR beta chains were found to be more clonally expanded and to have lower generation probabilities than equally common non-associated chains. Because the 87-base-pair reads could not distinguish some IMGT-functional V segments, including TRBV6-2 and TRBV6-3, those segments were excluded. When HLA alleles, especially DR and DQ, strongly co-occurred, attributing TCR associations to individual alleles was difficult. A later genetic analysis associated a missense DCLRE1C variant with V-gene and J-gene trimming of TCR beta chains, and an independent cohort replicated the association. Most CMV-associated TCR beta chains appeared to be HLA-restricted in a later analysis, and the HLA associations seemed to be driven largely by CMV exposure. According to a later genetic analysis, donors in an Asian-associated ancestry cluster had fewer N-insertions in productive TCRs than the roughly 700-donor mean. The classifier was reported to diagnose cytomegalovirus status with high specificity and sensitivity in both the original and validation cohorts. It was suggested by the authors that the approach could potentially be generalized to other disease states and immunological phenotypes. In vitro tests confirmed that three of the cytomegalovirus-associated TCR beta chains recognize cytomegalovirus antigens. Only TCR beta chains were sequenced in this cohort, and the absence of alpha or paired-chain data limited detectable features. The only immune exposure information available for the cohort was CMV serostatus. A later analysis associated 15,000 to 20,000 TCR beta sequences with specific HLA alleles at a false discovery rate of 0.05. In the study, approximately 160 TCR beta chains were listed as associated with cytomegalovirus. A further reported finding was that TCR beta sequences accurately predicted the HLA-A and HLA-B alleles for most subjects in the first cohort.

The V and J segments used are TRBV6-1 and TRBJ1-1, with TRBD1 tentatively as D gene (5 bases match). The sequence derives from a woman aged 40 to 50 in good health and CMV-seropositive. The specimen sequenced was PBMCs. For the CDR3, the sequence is CASNTQGNTEAFF. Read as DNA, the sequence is TGTGCCAGCAATACCCAGGGGAACACTGAAGCTTTCTTT.